The 18 T cell receptor beta chains below come from one sample, sequenced in a study of cytomegalovirus exposure and HLA in healthy donors. Primers for the PCR totalled 60 Vbeta and 13 Jbeta. The method was immunoSEQ multiplex PCR; TCRdb's version includes in-frame clones alone and lacks a portion of them. Seen here are about 140,000 clones, around 80% observed once, and the top ten hold approximately 3.2%. Sequencing was performed on PBMCs. These receptors were obtained from a man aged 18 to 29 in good health and CMV-seropositive.

J is TRBJ2-7 and V is TRBV10-1; 9 bases fit TRBD1. This CDR3 has 13 residues. Germline CDR1 WNHNN, CDR2 SYGVQD (reference sequence). The trim removed 6 bases at V and 3 bases at J, leaving 3 bases unmatched. The CDR3 DNA sequence: TGCGCCAGCAGCCGGGACAGGGACTACGAGCAGTACTTC. Protein product: CASSRDRDYEQYF.

The chain employs TRBV28 and TRBJ2-7; the D gene is possibly TRBD2 (6 bases). This CDR3 has 13 amino acids. Germline V lookup: CDR1 MDHEN, CDR2 SYDVKM. Trimming pared 8 bases from V and 2 bases from J, leaving 13 bases between. The CDR3 DNA reads as TGTGCCAGCGCGGGATTCTCCCCCTACGAGCAGTACTTC. Protein: CASAGFSPYEQYF.

This clone was observed a few times. The rearrangement uses TRBV30 and TRBJ1-4; D perhaps matches TRBD1 (5 bases). Germline lookup yields CDR1 GTSNPN and CDR2 SVGIG (reference sequence). The CDR3 loop spans 13 amino acids. Trimming left V 4 bases short and J 11 bases short, with 17 bases between. This CDR3 is CAWNPGGDTKLFF. In DNA form, the CDR3 reads TGTGCCTGGAACCCGGGGGGGGATACGAAACTGTTTTTT.

The chain is built from TRBV2 and TRBJ1-5, with 8 bases identical to TRBD1. After removal of 7 bases from V and 4 bases from J, the junction contained 3 bases not matched to a gene. Germline lookup yields CDR1 SNHLY and CDR2 FYNNEI. The CDR3 length is 13 residues. CDR3 bases: TGTGCCAGCACCGGACAGGGAAATCAGCCCCAGCATTTT. The encoded protein is CASTGQGNQPQHF. The complete variable domain, with remaining parts taken from reference TRBV2 and TRBJ1-5, reads EPEVTQTPSHQVTQMGQEVILRCVPISNHLYFYWYRQILGQKVEFLVSFYNNEISEKSEIFDDQFSVERPDGSNFTLKIRSTKLEDSAMYFCASTGQGNQPQHFGDGTRLSIL.

This sequence joins TRBV2 and TRBJ1-1, with D perhaps matching TRBD1 (5 bases). Germline V CDR1 and CDR2: SNHLY, FYNNEI. The V end lost 7 bases, the J end lost 11 bases, and 14 bases lay between the germline ends. CDR3 length: 11 amino acids. The CDR3 DNA reads TGTGCCAGCACCTTTCGGGAGGGGGCTTTCTTT. It is translated as CASTFREGAFF. Filled out from reference TRBV2 and TRBJ1-1, the complete variable domain reads EPEVTQTPSHQVTQMGQEVILRCVPISNHLYFYWYRQILGQKVEFLVSFYNNEISEKSEIFDDQFSVERPDGSNFTLKIRSTKLEDSAMYFCASTFREGAFFGQGTRLTVV.

This clone appeared once. The chain carries TRBV4-1 and TRBJ2-7, with D tentatively TRBD2 (5 bases). The V gene's germline CDR1 is MGHRA and CDR2 YSYEKL. The length of the CDR3 is 15 residues. Between the trimmed V and J ends, which lost 3 bases and 2 bases, there was a span of 14 bases. CDR3 DNA: TGCGCCAGCAGCCAGGGCCTTACTAGTACCTACGAGCAGTACTTC. It encodes CASSQGLTSTYEQYF.

This sequence joins TRBV9 and TRBJ2-1; D ambiguous. This CDR3 comprises 15 residues. Looked up from germline, CDR1 is SGDLS and CDR2 is YYNGEE. Trimming removed 3 bases at V and 8 bases at J, with 18 bases between. In DNA form, the CDR3 reads TGTGCCAGCAGCGCGGAAACGACTCCCGGTGATGAGCAGTTCTTC. Its protein product is CASSAETTPGDEQFF.

This chain joins TRBV18 and TRBJ2-5; D unclear. There are 13 residues in the CDR3. Trimming took 2 bases from V and 2 from J, leaving 6 bases between them. Looked up from germline, CDR1 is KGHSH and CDR2 is LQKENI. The chain's CDR3 is CASSPLEQETQYF. CDR3 DNA: TGTGCCAGCTCACCATTAGAGCAAGAGACCCAGTACTTC.

The CDR3 DNA is TGTGCCAGCAGCTTAGCGGTATCGGGACAGCAAGTTAAAAACATTCAGTACTTC. Its protein product is CASSLAVSGQQVKNIQYF. The chain uses TRBV7-9 and TRBJ2-4, with TRBD1 identical over 7 bases. The CDR3 contains 18 residues. Germline CDR1 is SEHNR and CDR2 is FQNEAQ (reference sequence). V lost 0 bases and J lost 4; bases outside the gene matches: 12.

V and J are TRBV2 and TRBJ1-1; 9 nucleotides line up with TRBD1. The V gene's germline CDR1 is SNHLY and CDR2 FYNNEI. V shed 6 bases and J 1 base; nucleotides not matched to a gene: 3. The CDR3 loop spans 14 amino acids. CDR3 nucleotide sequence: TGTGCCAGCAGGGACAGGGGACCGAACACTGAAGCTTTCTTT. Encoded protein: CASRDRGPNTEAFF.

This sequence joins TRBV10-3 and TRBJ1-1; 7 nucleotides match TRBD1. Germline CDR1 and CDR2: ENHRY and SYGVKD. The CDR3 runs 13 residues. V shed 2 bases and J 10 bases; nucleotides not matched to a gene: 7. The chain's CDR3 is CAISEEQGRGAFF. CDR3 in DNA: TGTGCCATCAGTGAGGAACAGGGGCGGGGAGCTTTCTTT.

The chain has TRBV5-8 and TRBJ2-4, with D perhaps matching TRBD1 (6 bases). Trimming took off 7 bases at V and 2 bases at J, with 19 bases between the two ends. Germline CDR1 and CDR2: SGHTS and YDEGEE. The CDR3 extends over 16 amino acids. The CDR3 nucleotides read TGTGCCAGCGCTCGACGCTACAGGGAAACCAAAAACATTCAGTACTTC. Translating it yields CASARRYRETKNIQYF.

This clone was recorded a few times. At one end, the junction sequence differs from germline, possibly due to a read error. The chain recombines TRBV7-9 with TRBJ2-7, with 9 nucleotides matching TRBD1. The CDR3 totals 15 residues. In germline, CDR1 is SEHNR, CDR2 FQNEAQ (reference sequence). This CDR3 reads CSSSAPGQGGYEQYF. CDR3 in DNA: TGTTCCAGCAGCGCCCCGGGACAGGGAGGCTACGAGCAGTACTTC.

The CDR3 loop reads CASSLGGQGKNEQFF. The CDR3 bases are TGTGCCAGCAGCTTAGGGGGACAGGGTAAGAATGAGCAGTTCTTC. The chain couples TRBV11-3 to TRBJ2-1; 9 bases are a match to TRBD1. The CDR3 covers 15 residues. The V and J ends lost 1 base and 7 bases, in that order; junction bases with no gene match: 5. Germline-derived CDR1 and CDR2 are SGHNT and YENEEA.

This clone occurred a few times. The V and J genes are TRBV28 and TRBJ1-2, with D possibly matching TRBD1 (5 bases). CDR3 length: 15 amino acids. Germline V CDR1 and CDR2: MDHEN, SYDVKM. Trimming shortened V by 1 base and J by 8 bases, and 17 bases separated the two germline ends. The CDR3 DNA follows: TGTGCCAGCAGTTTATTAGGCAGGGATTATAGAGGCTACACCTTC. It yields the protein CASSLLGRDYRGYTF.

This sequence joins TRBV28 and TRBJ1-5, with 8 bases aligning to TRBD1. V gave up 6 bases and J gave up 15 bases; unmatched junction bases: 7. CDR3 size: 11 residues. CDR1 is MDHEN and CDR2 is SYDVKM in the germline V gene. The CDR3 is CASSPTGVLHF. The CDR3 nucleotides are TGTGCCAGCAGCCCGACAGGGGTCCTGCATTTT.

The rearrangement joins TRBV29-1 to TRBJ2-1; D might be TRBD2 (6 bases). The germline CDR1 and CDR2 sequences are SQVTM and ANQGSEA. V lost 5 bases to trimming and J lost 8 bases, with 19 bases between them. The CDR3 length is 14 residues. The CDR3 spells CSVFPGLTAYEQFF. In DNA form, the CDR3 reads TGCAGCGTTTTTCCGGGACTCACCGCCTATGAGCAGTTCTTC.

This chain joins TRBV4-2 and TRBJ2-1; D unclear. The germline CDR1 and CDR2 sequences are LGHNA and YNFKEQ. V was shortened by 4 bases and J by 2 bases, with 9 bases between the two germline ends. The CDR3 spans 14 residues. The CDR3 DNA is TGTGCCAGCAGCCCGACACCGACCTACAATGAGCAGTTCTTC. Amino acid sequence: CASSPTPTYNEQFF.